Below, 29 T cell receptor beta chains from the same sample are listed, as sequenced in a study of human versus mouse CDR3 diversity and MHC coevolution. TCRdb keeps only in-frame clones here, not all; method: immunoSEQ multiplex PCR. The sample lists 86,000 or so clones; 80% to 95% were seen once. The sequenced sample consisted of naive CD4+ T cells from blood. The subset is: CD45RO-negative CD62L-positive naive CD4 T cells. The receptors here all came from a person between 25 and 69 years old in good health.

This clone was observed once. The chain joins TRBV6-1 to TRBJ1-1; D not certain. The CDR3 extends over 15 amino acids. V was trimmed by 7 bases and J by 0 bases, leaving 15 bases between them. CDR1 and CDR2 from the germline V gene are MNHNS and SASEGT. The CDR3 reads CASTLTSVLNTEAFF. CDR3 nucleotides: TGTGCCAGCACCCTCACTTCCGTATTGAACACTGAAGCTTTCTTT.

The rearrangement links TRBV28 to TRBJ2-7; D gene uncertain. The CDR3 totals 14 residues. The V gene lost 5 bases and the J gene lost 3 bases, with 14 bases spanning the gap. Germline assignment: CDR1 MDHEN and CDR2 SYDVKM. This chain's CDR3 is CASSAPGTGYEQYF. Here the CDR3 DNA reads TGTGCCAGCAGTGCCCCTGGAACGGGCTACGAGCAGTACTTC.

The table lists this clone with a few counts. The chain recombines TRBV30 with TRBJ2-7; 8 bases map to TRBD1. Germline values: CDR1 GTSNPN, CDR2 SVGIG (reference sequence). With V trimmed by 2 bases and J by 6 bases, 3 bases remained unmatched. The CDR3 covers 12 residues. The CDR3 loop is CAWSLTGGEQYF. DNA for the CDR3: TGTGCCTGGAGTTTAACAGGGGGCGAGCAGTACTTC.

The chain has TRBV10-3 and TRBJ2-1, with 9 bases matching TRBD1. The V gene's germline CDR1 is ENHRY and CDR2 SYGVKD. V was clipped by 6 bases and J by 9 bases; unmatched bases: 3. This CDR3 has 12 amino acids. CDR3 sequence (DNA): TGTGCCATCAGGGGACAGGGCAGTGAGCAGTTCTTC. Protein: CAIRGQGSEQFF.

The chain employs TRBV19 and TRBJ1-6; 9 bases line up with TRBD1. With 1 base clipped from V and 9 bases from J, the junction kept 7 bases outside the gene matches. Germline CDR1 reads LNHDA; CDR2 reads SQIVND (reference sequence). The CDR3 contains 16 residues. CDR3 loop: CASSIAGTGSISPLHF. The CDR3 DNA reads TGTGCCAGTAGTATAGCCGGGACAGGGAGTATTTCACCCCTCCACTTT.

The chain is built from TRBV6-6 and TRBJ1-1, with D perhaps matching TRBD1 (5 bases). V lost 7 bases and J 7 bases, leaving 10 bases between the germline ends. The germline CDR1 and CDR2 sequences are MNHNY and SVGAGI (reference sequence). This CDR3 has 11 amino acids. The CDR3: CASNLQGEAFF. The CDR3 DNA is TGTGCCAGCAACCTCCAGGGTGAAGCTTTCTTT.

The chain links TRBV5-1 to TRBJ2-1; 12 bases align to TRBD2. The CDR3 sequence is 14 residues long. The germline V gene has CDR1 SGHRS and CDR2 YFSETQ. V shed 2 bases, J shed 7 bases, and the junction held 1 base outside the gene matches. The CDR3 sequence: CASSFTSGGNEQFF. Here the CDR3 DNA reads TGCGCCAGCAGCTTTACTAGCGGGGGGAATGAGCAGTTCTTC. Drawing the rest from reference TRBV5-1 and TRBJ2-1, the complete variable domain is KAGVTQTPRYLIKTRGQQVTLSCSPISGHRSVSWYQQTPGQGLQFLFEYFSETQRNKGNFPGRFSGRQFSNSRSEMNVSTLELGDSALYLCASSFTSGGNEQFFGPGTRLTVL.

The V call is TRBV20-1, the J call TRBJ1-1, with D possibly matching TRBD1 (5 bases). Germline lookup yields CDR1 DFQATT and CDR2 SNEGSKA (reference sequence). This CDR3 comprises 11 residues. The V gene lost 6 bases and the J gene lost 5 bases, with 10 bases spanning the gap. CDR3 amino acids: CSAPRQTEAFF. The CDR3 region has the DNA TGCAGTGCACCCCGACAGACTGAAGCTTTCTTT.

V is TRBV6-6 and J is TRBJ2-2, with a weak D call TRBD1 (6 bases). The CDR3 is 13 residues long. V lost 10 bases to trimming and J lost 4 bases, with 13 bases between them. In germline, CDR1 is MNHNY, CDR2 SVGAGI (reference sequence). The CDR3 DNA is TGTGCCACCATAAGGGGGAGCACCGGGGAGCTGTTTTTT. This encodes CATIRGSTGELFF.

This clone was seen only once. The chain couples TRBV19 to TRBJ2-2; TRBD1 is a possible D gene (6 bases). Germline V gene sequence: CDR1 LNHDA, CDR2 SQIVND (reference sequence). The V end was cut by 1 base, the J end by 3 bases, with 12 bases between. This CDR3 is built from 16 residues. The CDR3 loop is CASSIAGTLYTGELFF. The CDR3 region has the DNA TGTGCCAGTAGTATAGCCGGGACACTCTACACCGGGGAGCTGTTTTTT.

In the case of this clone: An end of the junction does not agree with germline; a read error may underlie this. Distinct nucleotide sequences in the sample also encode this CDR3. The chain couples TRBV19 to TRBJ2-7, with 7 nucleotides matching TRBD1. This CDR3 region has 14 residues. Germline V gives CDR1 LNHDA, CDR2 SQIVND (reference sequence). CDR3 nucleotide sequence: TGTGCTAGTAGTATTAATGACAGGGCCTACGAGCAGTACTTC. This translates into CASSINDRAYEQYF.

The genes are TRBV9 and TRBJ1-1; 8 nucleotides line up with TRBD1. V gave up 3 bases and J gave up 3 bases; unmatched junction bases: 7. This CDR3 has 15 residues. Germline V gene sequence: CDR1 SGDLS, CDR2 YYNGEE. CDR3 in DNA: TGTGCCAGCAGCGCACCAACAGGGGGTGACACTGAAGCTTTCTTT. It encodes CASSAPTGGDTEAFF.

The CDR3 protein is CASSVELGRADNEQFF. Here the CDR3 DNA reads TGTGCCAGCAGCGTAGAGTTGGGCAGAGCGGACAATGAGCAGTTCTTC. This chain connects TRBV9 to TRBJ2-1, with D perhaps matching TRBD2 (5 bases). CDR1 and CDR2 (germline): SGDLS, YYNGEE. The CDR3 extends over 16 amino acids. The germline V and J ends were trimmed by 0 bases and 5 bases, with 15 bases remaining between them.

J is TRBJ2-7 and V is TRBV7-2; possibly TRBD2 for D (5 bases). There are 14 residues in the CDR3. The V and J ends lost 4 bases and 2 bases respectively, with 12 bases between them. Per the germline V gene, CDR1 is SGHTA and CDR2 is FQGNSA. In nucleotides, the CDR3 is TGTGCCAGCAGCTCTGGGCGGGCCGCCTACGAGCAGTACTTC. Encoded protein: CASSSGRAAYEQYF.

The CDR3 sequence is CASSRDSYNEQFF. Written as DNA, the CDR3 is TGTGCCAGCAGTCGGGATTCGTACAATGAGCAGTTCTTC. The chain employs TRBV28 and TRBJ2-1, with a possible D match to TRBD2 (5 bases). The CDR3 has 13 amino acids. Germline assignment: CDR1 MDHEN and CDR2 SYDVKM. With 5 bases removed from V and 4 bases from J, the gap between germline ends came to 9 bases.

The chain carries TRBV9 and TRBJ1-1, with D possibly matching TRBD1 (5 bases). Deletions cut 1 base from V and 5 bases from J, with 18 bases between. This CDR3 comprises 16 residues. CDR1 is SGDLS and CDR2 is YYNGEE in the germline V gene. DNA for the CDR3: TGTGCCAGCAGCGTACGCGATCGTGGGGGGTGGACTGAAGCTTTCTTT. Protein: CASSVRDRGGWTEAFF.

This clone appeared a few times. The gene calls are TRBV5-1 and TRBJ1-2; 9 bases align to TRBD1. The CDR3 has 14 amino acids. Germline values: CDR1 SGHRS, CDR2 YFSETQ. Trimming cost V 3 bases and J 6 bases; bases outside gene matches: 6. CDR3 DNA sequence: TGCGCCAGCAGCTCCCAGGGACAGGGCCATGGCTACACCTTC. It is translated as CASSSQGQGHGYTF. The full variable domain, in which reference TRBV5-1 and TRBJ1-2 provide the parts outside the CDR3, is KAGVTQTPRYLIKTRGQQVTLSCSPISGHRSVSWYQQTPGQGLQFLFEYFSETQRNKGNFPGRFSGRQFSNSRSEMNVSTLELGDSALYLCASSSQGQGHGYTFGSGTRLTVV.

Details on this clone: A junction boundary mismatches the germline segment, possibly from a read error. The V call is TRBV27, the J call TRBJ2-7, with 7 bases identical to TRBD2. This CDR3 comprises 15 residues. Germline CDR1 reads MNHEY; CDR2 reads SMNVEV (reference sequence). The CDR3 region has the DNA TGTGCTAGCAGTGCCTACGGGGGGAGAAGCTACGAGCAGTACTTC. Its translation: CASSAYGGRSYEQYF.

V gene TRBV18 combines with J gene TRBJ2-7, with D possibly matching TRBD2 (5 bases). The CDR3 is 17 residues long. Germline assignment: CDR1 KGHSH and CDR2 LQKENI. Trimming removed 0 bases from V and 3 bases from J, with 18 bases in between. The CDR3 sequence: CASSPPASIGSGYEQYF. CDR3 DNA sequence: TGTGCCAGCTCACCACCCGCTAGCATCGGTTCGGGCTACGAGCAGTACTTC.

The rearrangement uses TRBV5-8 and TRBJ2-7; no definite D call. The V and J ends lost 5 bases and 0 bases respectively, with 9 bases between them. Germline V gives CDR1 SGHTS, CDR2 YDEGEE. The CDR3 has 13 residues. The CDR3 protein is CASRFFSSYEQYF. CDR3 coding DNA: TGTGCCAGCAGGTTCTTTAGCTCCTACGAGCAGTACTTC. The complete variable domain, with remaining parts taken from reference TRBV5-8 and TRBJ2-7, reads EAGVTQSPTHLIKTRGQQATLRCSPISGHTSVYWYQQALGLGLQFLLWYDEGEERNRGNFPPRFSGRQFPNYSSELNVNALELEDSALYLCASRFFSSYEQYFGPGTRLTVT.

The V and J genes are TRBV19 and TRBJ1-2; tentatively, D is TRBD1 (5 bases). V was clipped by 4 bases and J by 6 bases, with 18 bases between them. The CDR3 is made up of 15 amino acids. Germline CDR1 LNHDA, CDR2 SQIVND (reference sequence). CDR3 coding DNA: TGTGCCAGTAGTAGAGCGGGGATAGGGGTTCATGGCTACACCTTC. Protein product: CASSRAGIGVHGYTF.

The sample holds a few counts of this clone. The chain employs TRBV19 and TRBJ1-4; D is unclear. The length of the CDR3 is 14 residues. The germline V and J ends were trimmed by 9 bases and 7 bases, with 18 bases remaining between them. Germline V gives CDR1 LNHDA, CDR2 SQIVND (reference sequence). CDR3 sequence reads: CASSTVGGSEKLFF. The CDR3 DNA reads as TGTGCCAGCTCTACCGTTGGAGGGAGTGAAAAACTGTTTTTT.

V usage is TRBV7-7 and J usage is TRBJ2-2; D may be TRBD1 (6 bases). Trimming pared 5 bases from V and 7 bases from J, leaving 20 bases between. This CDR3 has 16 amino acids. Germline V gene lookup returns CDR1 SSHAT and CDR2 FNYEAQ (reference sequence). The CDR3 DNA is TGTGCCAGCAGCCCCAACGCAGGGGTCTACAGCGGGGAGCTGTTTTTT. As protein: CASSPNAGVYSGELFF.

This clone has a handful of counts. The CDR3 here is CASSVEEGRTEAFF. CDR3 nucleotide sequence: TGTGCCAGCAGTGTGGAGGAAGGAAGAACTGAAGCTTTCTTT. J is TRBJ1-1 and V is TRBV6-4; D is uncertain. Germline values: CDR1 MRHNA, CDR2 SNTAGT. V lost 4 bases, J lost 5 bases, and 14 bases lay in between. The CDR3 has 14 residues.

About this clone: Within the sample, other DNA sequences also encode this same CDR3. This chain uses TRBV19 with TRBJ1-2; TRBD1 matches 9 bases. Trimming took 1 base from V and 8 from J; bases not matched to a gene: 5. There are 14 residues in the CDR3. Per germline, CDR1 LNHDA and CDR2 SQIVND (reference sequence). The CDR3 protein is CASSIGDRVDGYTF. CDR3 DNA: TGTGCCAGTAGTATAGGGGACAGGGTGGACGGCTACACCTTC.

The V call is TRBV6-1, the J call TRBJ1-1; D is uncertain. V was clipped by 2 bases and J by 4 bases, with 8 bases between them. This CDR3 contains 13 residues. Germline values: CDR1 MNHNS, CDR2 SASEGT. This chain's CDR3 is CASSESAPTEAFF. The DNA of the CDR3 is TGTGCCAGCAGTGAATCTGCGCCCACTGAAGCTTTCTTT.

The gene calls are TRBV5-1 and TRBJ1-1, with D perhaps TRBD1 (6 bases). The CDR3 contains 15 residues. V was cut by 0 bases and J by 3 bases, with 12 bases left in between. Per the germline V gene, CDR1 is SGHRS and CDR2 is YFSETQ. The CDR3 coding sequence is TGCGCCAGCAGCTTGGGTGGGGGCATGTACACTGAAGCTTTCTTT. Amino acid sequence: CASSLGGGMYTEAFF. Looking up the rest from reference TRBV5-1 and TRBJ1-1 gives the full variable domain: KAGVTQTPRYLIKTRGQQVTLSCSPISGHRSVSWYQQTPGQGLQFLFEYFSETQRNKGNFPGRFSGRQFSNSRSEMNVSTLELGDSALYLCASSLGGGMYTEAFFGQGTRLTVV.

The chain links TRBV28 to TRBJ1-2; D remains unclear. Germline assignment: CDR1 MDHEN and CDR2 SYDVKM. CDR3 length: 12 amino acids. The V gene lost 5 bases and the J gene lost 1 base, with 5 bases spanning the gap. CDR3 DNA: TGTGCCAGCAGTGCCGGTAACTATGGCTACACCTTC. Translating gives CASSAGNYGYTF.

V is TRBV5-1 and J is TRBJ2-1, with TRBD1 matching 8 bases. Trimming cost V 0 bases and J 7 bases; bases outside gene matches: 6. CDR3 size: 15 residues. Germline CDR1 reads SGHRS; CDR2 reads YFSETQ. The CDR3 DNA is TGCGCCAGCAGCTTGGGGGACAGGCCTTCTAATGAGCAGTTCTTC. This codes for CASSLGDRPSNEQFF. Complete variable domain (other parts from reference TRBV5-1 and TRBJ2-1): KAGVTQTPRYLIKTRGQQVTLSCSPISGHRSVSWYQQTPGQGLQFLFEYFSETQRNKGNFPGRFSGRQFSNSRSEMNVSTLELGDSALYLCASSLGDRPSNEQFFGPGTRLTVL.